What follows are 5 T cell receptor beta chains derived from one specimen sequenced in a study of blood T cell repertoires in COVID-19. The assay was immunoSEQ multiplex PCR, and TCRdb's table has in-frame clones only and misses some. The sample consists of 280,000 or so clones, 85% of them appearing once. Sequencing was performed on PBMCs or T cells enriched from blood (not recorded which). Every receptor here comes from a woman aged 50 to 60 who had recovered from COVID-19.

The V and J genes are TRBV3-1 (or the pseudogene TRBV3-2) and TRBJ1-1; 7 bases fit TRBD1. The trim removed 3 bases at V and 1 base at J, leaving 5 bases unmatched. Germline V gives CDR1 LGHDT, CDR2 YNNKEL (reference sequence). This CDR3 is built from 15 residues. The CDR3 region is CASSHEQGRNTEAFF. The CDR3 coding sequence is TGTGCCAGCAGCCATGAACAGGGGAGGAACACTGAAGCTTTCTTT.

The gene calls are TRBV6-2 or TRBV6-3 and TRBJ1-3; the D is unclear. The V and J ends lost 4 bases and 0 bases respectively, with 13 bases between them. Per germline, CDR1 MNHEY and CDR2 SVGEGT. The CDR3 consists of 16 residues. CDR3 residues: CASSSISYYSGNTIYF. The CDR3, as DNA: TGTGCCAGCAGTTCGATCAGTTACTACTCTGGAAACACCATATATTTT.

The chain uses TRBV6-5 and TRBJ1-2; 7 bases line up with TRBD1. The ends lost 0 bases at V and 8 bases at J; junction bases unmatched: 9. From germline, CDR1 is MNHEY and CDR2 SVGAGI. The CDR3 is 15 amino acids. The chain's CDR3 is CASSYSTTGIRGYTF. The CDR3, as DNA: TGTGCCAGCAGTTACTCGACGACAGGGATTCGCGGCTACACCTTC.

The chain employs TRBV4-1 and TRBJ1-2; maybe TRBD1 (5 bases). The CDR3 is made up of 17 amino acids. Trimming removed 0 bases from V and 8 bases from J, with 22 bases in between. Germline V CDR1 and CDR2: MGHRA, YSYEKL. Here the CDR3 reads CASSQESPPGGFWGYTF. The CDR3, as DNA: TGCGCCAGCAGCCAAGAAAGCCCTCCTGGGGGGTTCTGGGGCTACACCTTC.

This chain connects TRBV9 to TRBJ2-1; D might be TRBD2 (5 bases). The CDR3 extends over 15 amino acids. The germline V gene has CDR1 SGDLS and CDR2 YYNGEE. Trimming took 3 bases from V and 3 from J, leaving 13 bases between them. In DNA form, the CDR3 reads TGTGCCAGCAGCGCCCGGGATTCAAACTACAATGAGCAGTTCTTC. Protein: CASSARDSNYNEQFF.